This T cell receptor (beta chain) emerged from a study of tumor and adjacent non-tumor tissue in lung cancer. RNA was extracted from bulk tissue without any cell sorting. Chemotherapy-naive patients with new lung cancer underwent thoracic surgery in China, August–late 2014. This CDR3 is 16 amino acids long. V lost 7 bases and J 3 bases, leaving 21 bases between the germline ends. CDR1 and CDR2 (germline): LGHNA, YSLEER. Study-level findings and limits: Normal lung showed higher cumulative top 100 clone frequency than tumor. Higher tumor TCR diversity was associated with shorter survival.

TCRbeta libraries were built with three rounds of nested PCR, modified from ARM-PCR. One entry per CDR3 protein, called by TCRdb with MiXCR from the multiplex PCR reads. The data contain around 210,000 distinct CDR3 sequences, over 55% of them singletons. Concerning this clonotype itself: The antigen is undetermined.

This TCR was sampled from a man aged 60 to 75 with non-small cell lung cancer. The sequenced sample consisted of lung tumor tissue. The chain links TRBV4-3 to TRBJ1-2; D is unclear. The CDR3 bases are TGCGCCAGCAACCTAAGTCGACATTGGTTGGACTATGGCTACACCTTC. Translation gives CASNLSRHWLDYGYTF.